This T cell receptor beta chain was recovered during a study of post-analysis software for immune sequencing data (dated by TCRdb to 2015 to 2017). Context from the whole study: The recorded disease courses included relapsing-remitting, secondary progressive and progressive-relapsing multiple sclerosis, and some patients had no subtype annotation. A subset of samples was prepared in parallel using single-end sample barcoding, then pooled and co-amplified after Illumina adapter ligation. The patient repertoires were set against eleven to twelve previously published healthy control repertoires from donors whose ages ranged from roughly 6 to 26 years. The research as a whole found: When samples were clustered directly using the F measure, samples prepared in the same batch co-clustered strongly, which prompted a batch-effect correction. The multiple sclerosis patient group was slightly younger than the control group. Significantly lower normalized Chao1 diversity was found in multiple sclerosis patients than in controls, suggesting substantial peripheral T-cell clonal expansion.

To demonstrate the VDJtools post-analysis software, TCR beta repertoires were profiled from the peripheral blood of about 13 young patients with multiple sclerosis. The multiple sclerosis patients were children and adolescents ranging in age from roughly 6 to 16 years. Library construction relied on PCR. For sequencing, an Illumina HiSeq 2500 was employed. To reduce PCR and sequencing biases, unique molecular identifiers were built into the TCR beta cDNA libraries. Every 1 to 10 million input T cells yielded some 500,000 cDNA molecules, meaning each molecule approximated one T cell. Patient libraries were prepared and sequenced with the same protocol used for the earlier healthy control dataset. Samples belonging to the same batch were prepared together, multiplexed and sequenced on a shared HiSeq lane. Processing in the source paper ran as follows. MIGEC handled the raw barcoded reads, throwing out single-read molecular identifier groups before consensus assembly and CDR3 extraction. VDJtools was used for post-analysis of the clonotype tables, and diversity was normalized by down-sampling every dataset to the size of the smallest sample. To correct batch-related cross-sample contamination, repertoire overlap clustering matched CDR3 amino acid sequences but not nucleotide sequences. The public reads were quality trimmed at Q25 with fastp and then assembled into clones with MiXCR by TCRdb, keeping productive beta chains. Rows matching on CDR3 protein sequence are summarized as one entry with the most common DNA and genes. None of the V and J calls come from the authors' own analysis; TCRdb made them. Here the sample has 380,000 or so distinct CDR3 sequences; 30% to 45% occur a single time. The ten top clones hold around 15% of the sample.

Regarding this clonotype: Its antigen specificity is not known. At one boundary the junction diverges from the germline segment, which might be a read error.

The sequenced sample consisted of blood. The source of this sequence is a girl between 5 and 17 years old with multiple sclerosis.

CDR3 reads: CAGSSLGSGNQPQHF. The nucleotides are TGTGCCGGCAGTTCTTTGGGAAGCGGCAATCAGCCCCAGCATTTT. Recombination joined TRBV27 with TRBJ1-5; the D gene cannot be resolved reliably. The germline V gene (reference sequence) sets CDR1 to MNHEY and CDR2 to SMNVEV. From the cysteine through the phenylalanine, the CDR3 covers 15 amino acids. This entry keeps only the CDR3 DNA: 45 bases, framed from base 1.